This T cell receptor beta chain derives from a study of T-cell reconstitution after alpha-beta-depleted transplantation in children. Unique molecular identifiers were incorporated into the prepared TCRbeta library. From the PCR reads, TCRdb called clonotypes with MiXCR, one entry per CDR3 protein. The sample holds approximately 400,000 distinct CDR3 sequences, roughly a tenth seen once. Germline V gives CDR1 KGHDR, CDR2 SFDVKD. Trimming removed 3 bases from V and 0 bases from J; junction bases left unmatched: 3. CDR3 size: 16 residues. In its sample, this clonotype was seen a few times. The rearrangement joins TRBV24-1 to TRBJ2-1; 8 bases match TRBD2. The clonotype originates from a human donor who donated a stem cell graft to a child with acute myeloid leukemia. The material was PBMCs from the stem cell graft donor, obtained from the stem cell graft. This CDR3 is CATSDPSGSSYNEQFF. CDR3 nucleotide sequence: TGTGCCACCAGTGATCCTAGCGGGTCCTCCTACAATGAGCAGTTCTTC.